A selection of T cell receptor beta chains follows, all from one sample in a study of blood T cell repertoires in COVID-19. Sequencing was performed with immunoSEQ multiplex PCR; in TCRdb, only in-frame clones are kept and a portion is missing. The sample shows more than 200,000 clones, around 84% of them seen only once. The specimen was peripheral blood. The receptors originated from a woman older than 75 with COVID-19, enrolled during active disease. Both conserved end residues are part of each CDR3. A clone size is listed for some rows: how often the clone was seen (once, few, many), or a class if it is expanded.

>NA|TRBJ2-4|TRBV5-3
CARIGTGEESGIQYF
>NA|TRBJ2-7|TRBV10-3
CAISEAGRRVNYEQYF
>NA|TRBJ2-3|TRBV5-4
CASSLASGGETDTQYF
>NA|TRBJ1-4|TRBV7-2
CASSLGTGGEKLFF
>NA|TRBJ1-1|TRBV2
CASRGHSMNTEAFF
>NA|TRBJ1-5|TRBV19
CAIRGAPNQPQHF
>NA|TRBJ1-1|TRBV6-5
CASSTKRARSEAFF
>NA|TRBJ1-1|TRBV7-9
CASSGGGNTEAFF
>few|TRBJ2-1|TRBV7-9
CASSPWGGSSYNEQFF
>NA|TRBJ1-6|TRBV5-1
CASSFAGQGDSPLHF
>NA|TRBJ1-5|TRBV7-2
CASSLIFGTEEYSNQPQHF
>few|TRBJ1-2|TRBV18
CASSSRQGDSGYTF
>NA|TRBJ1-1|TRBV3-1/TRBV3-2
CASSQGTGVTEAFF
>NA|TRBJ2-2|TRBV7-8
CASSLVLAGGNTGELFF
>NA|TRBJ1-6|TRBV19
CASSPSRQFLGGSPLHF
>NA|TRBJ1-2|TRBV28
CVSSPGQGNYGYTF
>NA|TRBJ1-6|TRBV6-5
CASSSETDYSPLHF
>once|TRBJ1-2|TRBV4-1
CASSQPGQSFYGYTF
>NA|TRBJ2-3|TRBV29-1
CSVEDPSDTQYF
>NA|TRBJ1-4|TRBV9
CASSVGTATNEKLFF
>NA|TRBJ2-1|TRBV19
CASSSGGAGGNEQFF
>NA|TRBJ1-2|TRBV6-5
CASSPGTGAGYTF
>NA|TRBJ2-7|TRBV6-5
CASSYAGTLYEQYF
>once|TRBJ1-1|TRBV5-1
CASSLSGGPTEAFF
>few|TRBJ1-2|TRBV5-1
CASSLDGTGVNGYTF
>NA|TRBJ2-7|TRBV6-6
CASSYSSQTYEQYF
>NA|TRBJ2-5|TRBV29-1
CSVEAANQGETQYF
>NA|TRBJ1-2|TRBV28
CASSDRVKGYTF
>few|TRBJ1-2|TRBV18
CASSPTTEIYGYTF
>NA|TRBJ2-3|TRBV18
CASSPVRAGDTDTQYF
>once|TRBJ2-5|TRBV7-8
CASSLSGKGQETQYF